These 10 T cell receptor beta chains came from one sample sequenced in a study of vaccination effects on CD4 cells after COVID-19. The data were produced by immunoSEQ multiplex PCR, yet TCRdb's version contains in-frame clones alone and is incomplete. The sample carries 40,000 or so clones, approximately 70% recorded once. For these TCRs, the target antigens are not known. Pools of viral peptides were used by the ViraFEST assay to expand antigen-specific CD4+ T cells ahead of sequencing. Upon completion of around eleven days in culture, CD4+ T cells were isolated. According to PCR results, the person was infected with SARS-CoV-2 between March and December 2020. The source was CD4+ T cells from PBMCs cultured with a peptide pool, collected before COVID-19 vaccination. Every receptor here comes from a human donor who had a prior SARS-CoV-2 infection.

The chain joins TRBV6-6 to TRBJ2-7, with no clear D. The CDR3 runs 14 residues. V lost 0 bases and J lost 2, with 8 bases in between. CDR1 is MNHNY and CDR2 is SVGAGI in the germline V gene (reference sequence). The CDR3 region is CASSYSGIAYEQYF. The CDR3 nucleotides are TGTGCCAGCAGTTACTCGGGCATAGCCTACGAGCAGTACTTC.

The chain's CDR3 is CASSSTEPNEQFF. The CDR3 DNA is TGTGCCAGCAGCTCTACCGAACCGAATGAGCAGTTCTTC. The chain links TRBV6-6 to TRBJ2-1; D is undetermined. The CDR3 has 13 residues. CDR1 MNHNY and CDR2 SVGAGI come from the germline V gene (reference sequence). The V and J ends lost 6 bases and 7 bases respectively, with 13 bases between them.

V and J are TRBV7-2 and TRBJ2-3; 11 bases map to TRBD2. The CDR3 is 16 amino acids. Germline loops: CDR1 SGHTA, CDR2 FQGNSA. V shed 5 bases, J shed 0 bases, and the junction held 4 bases outside the gene matches. In DNA form, the CDR3 reads TGTGCCAGCAGCCCCCGGACTAGCGGGAGCACAGATACGCAGTATTTT. This gives the protein CASSPRTSGSTDTQYF.

Only a few counts were recorded for this clone. The rearrangement uses TRBV9 and TRBJ2-2, with D possibly being TRBD1 or TRBD2 (5 bases each). The CDR3 sequence is 18 residues long. The ends were cut back, 0 bases at V and 4 bases at J, with 19 bases in the middle. Germline-derived CDR1 and CDR2 are SGDLS and YYNGEE. Written as DNA, the CDR3 is TGTGCCAGCAGCGTAGTAAGGGACCCCCTACGAGGCACCGGGGAGCTGTTTTTT. Protein product: CASSVVRDPLRGTGELFF. Variable domain in full (rest from reference TRBV9 and TRBJ2-2): DSGVTQTPKHLITATGQRVTLRCSPRSGDLSVYWYQQSLDQGLQFLIQYYNGEERAKGNILERFSAQQFPDLHSELNLSSLELGDSALYFCASSVVRDPLRGTGELFFGEGSRLTVL.

This chain joins TRBV2 and TRBJ2-1; 11 bases are shared with TRBD2. The CDR3 has 14 amino acids. J lost 10 bases, V lost 5 bases, and 7 bases had no gene match. Germline V gene lookup returns CDR1 SNHLY and CDR2 FYNNEI. CDR3 region: CASSLGLAEIEQFF. CDR3 in DNA: TGTGCCAGCAGTCTGGGACTAGCGGAAATAGAGCAGTTCTTC.

The chain is built from TRBV5-6 and TRBJ1-1, with D hard to call. The V gene lost 4 bases and the J gene lost 4 bases, with 14 bases spanning the gap. Looked up from germline, CDR1 is SGHDT and CDR2 is YYEEEE. This CDR3 comprises 14 residues. DNA for the CDR3: TGTGCCAGCAGCCCAGTACCCGGTTCCACTGAAGCTTTCTTT. Translated, it gives CASSPVPGSTEAFF.

The chain recombines TRBV27 with TRBJ2-3; tentative D call: TRBD2 (6 bases). Trimming pared 6 bases from V and 0 bases from J, leaving 16 bases between. Germline CDR1 and CDR2: MNHEY and SMNVEV (reference sequence). The CDR3 extends over 16 amino acids. CDR3 sequence reads: CASRYMGGDSTDTQYF. In DNA, the CDR3 is TGTGCCAGCAGATACATGGGGGGTGATAGCACAGATACGCAGTATTTT.

V usage is TRBV10-3 and J usage is TRBJ2-3; 7 bases match TRBD1. The CDR3 length is 14 residues. The junction had 0 bases not matched to a gene; V was cut back by 2 bases and J by 1 base. CDR1 and CDR2 from the germline V gene are ENHRY and SYGVKD. In DNA form, the CDR3 reads TGTGCCATCAGTGAGGGACAGGGCACAGATACGCAGTATTTT. Protein: CAISEGQGTDTQYF.

The rearrangement uses TRBV30 and TRBJ1-6; the D is unclear. Germline-derived CDR1 and CDR2 are GTSNPN and SVGIG (reference sequence). Between the trimmed V and J ends, which lost 3 bases and 2 bases, there was a span of 8 bases. The CDR3 totals 14 residues. In DNA, the CDR3 is TGTGCCTGGAGCAGAGATGCCTATAATTCACCCCTCCACTTT. Residues: CAWSRDAYNSPLHF. Combining the CDR3 with reference TRBV30 and TRBJ1-6 gives the whole variable domain SQTIHQWPATLVQPVGSPLSLECTVEGTSNPNLYWYRQAAGRGLQLLFYSVGIGQISSEVPQNLSASRPQDRQFILSSKKLLLSDSGFYLCAWSRDAYNSPLHFGNGTRLTVT.

The chain carries TRBV11-2 and TRBJ2-7; 14 bases are a match to TRBD2. Germline CDR1 SGHAT, CDR2 FQNNGV. This CDR3 spans 19 amino acids. The ends lost 5 bases at V and 4 bases at J; junction bases unmatched: 16. CDR3 nucleotides: TGTGCCAGCAGCATTAGGACTAGCGGGAGGACCTCGAAACCGTACGAGCAGTACTTC. It specifies CASSIRTSGRTSKPYEQYF.